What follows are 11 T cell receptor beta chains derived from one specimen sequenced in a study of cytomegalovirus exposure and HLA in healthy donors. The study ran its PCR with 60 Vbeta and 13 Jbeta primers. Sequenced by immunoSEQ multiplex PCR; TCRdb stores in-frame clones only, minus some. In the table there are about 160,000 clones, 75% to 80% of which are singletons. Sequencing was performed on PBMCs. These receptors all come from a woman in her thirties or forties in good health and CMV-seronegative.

CDR3: CSVELSTSTAFF. CDR3 in DNA: TGCAGCGTCGAGCTCTCGACTTCTACGGCTTTCTTT. The V call is TRBV29-1, the J call TRBJ1-1, with D unresolved. This CDR3 has 12 amino acids. Trimming cost V 6 bases and J 11 bases, with 19 bases left between them. Germline V gives CDR1 SQVTM, CDR2 ANQGSEA.

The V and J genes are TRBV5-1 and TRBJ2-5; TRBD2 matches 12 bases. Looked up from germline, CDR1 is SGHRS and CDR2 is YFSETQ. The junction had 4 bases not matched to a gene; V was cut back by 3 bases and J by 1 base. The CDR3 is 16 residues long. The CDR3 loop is CASSSTSGGSQETQYF. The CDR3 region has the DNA TGCGCCAGCAGCTCGACTAGCGGGGGCTCCCAAGAGACCCAGTACTTC.

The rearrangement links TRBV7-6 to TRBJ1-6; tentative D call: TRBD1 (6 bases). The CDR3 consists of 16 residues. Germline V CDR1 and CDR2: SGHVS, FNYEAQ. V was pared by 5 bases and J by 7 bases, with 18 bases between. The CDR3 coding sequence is TGTGCCAGCAGCCCCCGCCTCAGGGGCTCAAATTCACCCCTCCACTTT. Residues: CASSPRLRGSNSPLHF.

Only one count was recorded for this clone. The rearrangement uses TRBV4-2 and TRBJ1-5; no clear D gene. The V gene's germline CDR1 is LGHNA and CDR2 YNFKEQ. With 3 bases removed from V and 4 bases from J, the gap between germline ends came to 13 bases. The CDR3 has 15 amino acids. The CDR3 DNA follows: TGTGCCAGCAGCCAGGTCCAGTCGGGAAATCAGCCCCAGCATTTT. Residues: CASSQVQSGNQPQHF.

DNA of the CDR3: TGTGCCAGCAGCCAGGGACAGGGGACCCCCTATGGCTACACCTTC. It translates to CASSQGQGTPYGYTF. This sequence joins TRBV5-4 and TRBJ1-2; 10 positions match TRBD1. With V trimmed by 4 bases and J by 4 bases, 7 bases remained unmatched. This CDR3 is built from 15 residues. The germline V gene has CDR1 SGHNT and CDR2 YYREEE (reference sequence).

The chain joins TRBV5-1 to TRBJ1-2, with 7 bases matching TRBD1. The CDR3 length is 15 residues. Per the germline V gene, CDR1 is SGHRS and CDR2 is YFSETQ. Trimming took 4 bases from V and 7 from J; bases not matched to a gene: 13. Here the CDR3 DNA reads TGCGCCAGCAGCCAAAGTACAGGGGTAACAGTTGGCTACACCTTC. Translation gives CASSQSTGVTVGYTF.

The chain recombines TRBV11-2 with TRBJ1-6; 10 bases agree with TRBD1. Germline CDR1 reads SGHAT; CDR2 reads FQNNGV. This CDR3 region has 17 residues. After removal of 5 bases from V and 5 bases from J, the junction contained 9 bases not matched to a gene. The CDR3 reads CASSPYGTGVNNSPLHF. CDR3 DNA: TGTGCCAGCAGCCCTTACGGGACAGGGGTAAATAATTCACCCCTCCACTTT.

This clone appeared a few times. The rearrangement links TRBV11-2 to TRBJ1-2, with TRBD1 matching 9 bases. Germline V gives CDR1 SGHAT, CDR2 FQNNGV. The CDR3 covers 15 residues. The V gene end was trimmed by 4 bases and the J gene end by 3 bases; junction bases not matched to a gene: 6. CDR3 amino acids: CASSSRDREDYGYTF. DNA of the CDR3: TGTGCCAGCAGCTCCCGGGACAGGGAGGACTATGGCTACACCTTC.

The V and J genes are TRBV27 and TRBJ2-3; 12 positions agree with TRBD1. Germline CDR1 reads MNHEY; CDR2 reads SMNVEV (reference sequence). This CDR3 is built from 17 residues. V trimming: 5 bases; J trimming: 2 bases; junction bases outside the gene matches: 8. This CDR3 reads CASSPRDRGRDTDTQYF. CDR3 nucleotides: TGTGCCAGCAGTCCCCGGGACAGGGGGCGGGACACAGATACGCAGTATTTT.

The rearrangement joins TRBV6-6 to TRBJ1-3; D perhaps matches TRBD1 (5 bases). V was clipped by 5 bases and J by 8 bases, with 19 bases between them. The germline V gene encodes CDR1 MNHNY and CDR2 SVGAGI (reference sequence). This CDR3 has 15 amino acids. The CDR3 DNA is TGTGCCAGCAGTCACATTCAGATCGGGGGATACACCATATATTTT. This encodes CASSHIQIGGYTIYF.

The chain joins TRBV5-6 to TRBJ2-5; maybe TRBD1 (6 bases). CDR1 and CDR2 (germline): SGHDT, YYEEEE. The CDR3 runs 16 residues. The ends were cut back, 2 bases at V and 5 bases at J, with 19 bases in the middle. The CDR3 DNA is TGTGCCAGCAGCTTCAGGCGGTCAGGGGTTGGGGAGACCCAGTACTTC. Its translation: CASSFRRSGVGETQYF.